A single sample is the source of the 19 T cell receptor beta chains below, sequenced in a study of T cells in Graves' hyperthyroidism and ophthalmopathy. TCR beta CDR3 region amplification was performed from RNA transcripts. A first-round RT-PCR of the TCR CDR3 used the HTBI primer set. Each CDR3 protein gets one entry after TCRdb re-called the multiplex PCR reads with MiXCR. Of 96,000 or so distinct CDR3 sequences listed, around 52% are singletons. Material: blood. These receptors were taken from a woman aged 35 to 49 with Graves' hyperthyroidism.

This clonotype was seen at least ten times. The chain employs TRBV27 and TRBJ2-7; D gene ambiguous. The germline V gene has CDR1 MNHEY and CDR2 SMNVEV (reference sequence). Trimming stripped 5 bases from V and 0 bases from J, with 11 bases between. The CDR3 runs to 14 residues. CDR3 residues: CASSPARISYEQYF. In nucleotides, the CDR3 is TGTGCCAGCAGTCCCGCCAGGATCTCCTACGAGCAGTACTTC.

DNA for the CDR3: TGTGCCATCAGTGAGTCGGGCCACGATTCTGGAAAACTGTTTTTT. Translated, it gives CAISESGHDSGKLFF. V gene TRBV10-3 combines with J gene TRBJ1-4; D remains unclear. The CDR3 runs to 15 residues. Trimming took 0 bases from V and 10 from J, leaving 15 bases between them. Germline V CDR1 and CDR2: ENHRY, SYGVKD.

This clonotype appeared a few times. V usage is TRBV12-3 or TRBV12-4 and J usage is TRBJ1-1; D may be TRBD1 (6 bases). Between the trimmed V and J ends, which lost 5 bases and 3 bases, there was a span of 13 bases. The CDR3 length is 14 residues. The CDR3 here is CASSAQGWDTEAFF. In DNA form, the CDR3 reads TGTGCCAGCAGTGCACAGGGATGGGACACTGAAGCTTTCTTT.

The chain couples TRBV29-1 to TRBJ2-5; D not resolved. Trimming left V 8 bases short and J 0 bases short, with 10 bases between. The germline gives CDR1 SQVTM, CDR2 ANQGSEA. This CDR3 has 12 residues. The CDR3 sequence is CSPQAYQETQYF. The CDR3 DNA is TGCAGCCCTCAGGCGTACCAAGAGACCCAGTACTTC.

This clonotype was detected only a few times. V and J are TRBV9 and TRBJ1-3; weak D call: TRBD1 (6 bases). V was pared by 5 bases and J by 6 bases, with 24 bases between. Per germline, CDR1 SGDLS and CDR2 YYNGEE. The CDR3 is made up of 17 amino acids. In nucleotides, the CDR3 is TGTGCCAGCAGTTATGACTTGGGGGCGACTGGCTTAAACACCATATATTTT. This sequence encodes CASSYDLGATGLNTIYF.

This chain connects TRBV13 to TRBJ1-2; D remains ambiguous. Germline V gene data show CDR1 as PRHDT and CDR2 as FYEKMQ (reference sequence). This CDR3 is 16 amino acids long. V was trimmed by 5 bases and J by 6 bases, leaving 22 bases between them. The CDR3 region is CASSLAGRERVDGYTF. The CDR3 DNA reads TGTGCCAGCAGCCTCGCCGGGAGGGAACGCGTAGATGGCTACACCTTC.

This clonotype showed up just a few times. At one end the junction does not follow the germline gene, possibly because of a read error. The J gene is TRBJ2-5, the V gene TRBV4-1; 9 bases match TRBD2. Germline CDR1 and CDR2: MGHRA and YSYEKL. There are 14 residues in the CDR3. In DNA, the CDR3 is TGTGCCAGCAGCCAAGATCTAGCGGGGGAGACCCAGTACTTC. Its protein product is CASSQDLAGETQYF.

At least ten counts were recorded for this clonotype. The V gene is TRBV15, the J gene TRBJ2-2; TRBD1 matches 9 bases. Per germline, CDR1 LNHNV and CDR2 YYDKDF (reference sequence). The V segment lost 2 bases and the J segment 1 base; nucleotides outside the gene matches: 8. This CDR3 is 18 amino acids long. The CDR3 sequence is CATSRYSPGQGNTGELFF. Written as DNA, the CDR3 is TGTGCCACCAGCAGATATAGCCCGGGACAGGGGAACACCGGGGAGCTGTTTTTT.

The sample holds a few counts of this clonotype. The DNA of the CDR3 is TGTGCCAGCAGCCAAGACTATCGAGAAGTATGGTCTGAGTACGAGCAGTACTTC. Translation: CASSQDYREVWSEYEQYF. The V gene is TRBV9, the J gene TRBJ2-7; maybe TRBD2 (5 bases). V gave up 4 bases and J gave up 4 bases, with 27 bases separating them. Per the germline V gene, CDR1 is SGDLS and CDR2 is YYNGEE. This CDR3 has 18 residues.

This clonotype was counted many times. The chain uses TRBV14 and TRBJ1-5, with 7 positions matching TRBD1. CDR3 length equals 14 residues. The ends lost 5 bases at V and 4 bases at J; junction bases unmatched: 5. Germline V CDR1 and CDR2: SGHDN, FVKESK. CDR3 region: CASSTGQPNQPQHF. In DNA form, the CDR3 reads TGTGCCAGCAGCACGGGACAGCCAAATCAGCCCCAGCATTTT.

Comment on this clonotype: Sequence at one end of the junction differs from germline and may be a read error. The V and J genes are TRBV15 and TRBJ1-3, with D perhaps matching TRBD1 (6 bases). Germline-derived CDR1 and CDR2 are LNHNV and YYDKDF (reference sequence). This CDR3 region has 15 residues. The CDR3 nucleotides are TGTGCCACCAGCAGAGTGGGGGGGCCTGGAAGCACCATATATTTT. Amino acid sequence: CATSRVGGPGSTIYF.

The rearrangement joins TRBV12-3 or TRBV12-4 to TRBJ1-5; no clear D. Deletions cut 6 bases from V and 7 bases from J, with 10 bases between. This CDR3 region has 12 residues. The CDR3 DNA is TGTGCCAGCAGCGTAATGGGACAGCCCCAGCATTTT. Protein: CASSVMGQPQHF.

This clonotype was counted at least ten times. V usage is TRBV7-8 and J usage is TRBJ2-5, with D uncertain. The germline gives CDR1 SGHVS, CDR2 FQNEAQ. V lost 6 bases and J 5 bases, leaving 13 bases between the germline ends. The CDR3 length is 13 residues. As DNA, the CDR3 is TGTGCCAGCAGTCGACTCGGATTGGAGACCCAGTACTTC. The encoded protein is CASSRLGLETQYF.

The gene calls are TRBV7-2 and TRBJ2-7; TRBD2 aligns across 12 bases. The CDR3 length is 16 residues. CDR1 and CDR2 (germline): SGHTA, FQGNSA. V gave up 3 bases and J gave up 6 bases; unmatched junction bases: 9. This chain's CDR3 is CASSLGGPSGRGEQYF. CDR3 nucleotides: TGTGCCAGCAGCTTGGGCGGACCTAGCGGGAGGGGCGAGCAGTACTTC.

This clonotype showed up just a few times. The chain employs TRBV6-5 and TRBJ2-3, with TRBD1 matching 7 bases. Germline V gene sequence: CDR1 MNHEY, CDR2 SVGAGI. This CDR3 region has 14 residues. J gave up 4 bases and V 10 bases, and 11 bases lay outside the gene matches. CDR3 bases: TGTGCCACCACGGGACAGCTGAGATCAGATACGCAGTATTTT. Translated: CATTGQLRSDTQYF.

This clonotype was recorded at least ten times. The chain links TRBV7-9 to TRBJ1-2; TRBD1 is a possible D gene (6 bases). Germline CDR1 SEHNR, CDR2 FQNEAQ (reference sequence). The CDR3 extends over 13 amino acids. The V gene lost 2 bases and the J gene lost 7 bases, with 11 bases spanning the gap. CDR3 sequence (DNA): TGTGCCAGCAGCTTACGCAGGGGCTCTGGCTACACCTTC. Residues: CASSLRRGSGYTF. Drawing the rest from reference TRBV7-9 and TRBJ1-2, the complete variable domain is DTGVSQNPRHKITKRGQNVTFRCDPISEHNRLYWYRQTLGQGPEFLTYFQNEAQLEKSRLLSDRFSAERPKGSFSTLEIQRTEQGDSAMYLCASSLRRGSGYTFGSGTRLTVV.

The rearrangement links TRBV5-4 to TRBJ1-2, with a tentative D call TRBD1 (6 bases). The V and J ends lost 3 bases and 7 bases respectively, with 10 bases between them. The CDR3 is 12 residues long. Germline lookup yields CDR1 SGHNT and CDR2 YYREEE (reference sequence). The CDR3 sequence: CASSYGQIGYTF. CDR3 nucleotides: TGTGCCAGCAGCTATGGACAGATTGGCTACACCTTC.

This rearrangement joins TRBV9 to TRBJ2-2; the D is unclear. Germline CDR1 and CDR2: SGDLS and YYNGEE. This CDR3 is 17 amino acids long. The V end was cut by 4 bases, the J end by 3 bases, with 19 bases between. The CDR3 loop reads CASSRFIGPRDTGELFF. CDR3 in DNA: TGTGCCAGCAGCCGTTTTATCGGGCCCCGGGACACCGGGGAGCTGTTTTTT.

This clonotype was picked up many times. The chain links TRBV25-1 to TRBJ2-3; D perhaps matches TRBD1 (5 bases). Germline V gene data show CDR1 as MGHDK and CDR2 as SYGVNS. The CDR3 contains 11 residues. V lost 5 bases and J lost 7, with 7 bases in between. The CDR3 region has the DNA TGTGCCAGCAGTAGGGGAAATACGCAGTATTTT. Protein sequence: CASSRGNTQYF.